This passage covers 22 T cell receptor beta chains from one sample sequenced in a study of blood T cell repertoires in COVID-19. This table comes from immunoSEQ multiplex PCR, and its TCRdb copy is limited to in-frame clones, with some not included. The repertoire holds 150,000 or so clones, with approximately 80% as singletons. Sequencing was performed on peripheral blood. The receptors originated from a woman between 45 and 60 years old in a cohort sampled during active or convalescent COVID-19.

The chain is built from TRBV21-1 and TRBJ1-2; the D call TRBD1 from the table was never checked on the DNA. TRBV21-1 corresponds to a pseudogene. The CDR3 has 15 residues. CDR3 residues: CASSRGTGGIYGYTF. The DNA of the CDR3 is TGTGCCAGCAGCCGAGGCACAGGGGGGATCTATGGCTACACCTTC.

CDR3 loop: CASSLNPEGAMNEKLFF. The CDR3 region has the DNA TGCGCCAGCAGTCTAAATCCGGAGGGGGCGATGAATGAAAAACTGTTTTTT. The chain carries TRBV23-1 and TRBJ1-4, with 7 positions matching TRBD1. TRBV23-1 is treated as an ORF (open reading frame) with a function not yet certain. With 4 bases clipped from V and 5 bases from J, the junction kept 13 bases outside the gene matches. The CDR3 totals 17 residues.

This chain joins TRBV7-3 and TRBJ2-5; 12 positions agree with TRBD1. V dropped 5 bases and J dropped 5; count of bases not matched to a gene: 6. The germline gives CDR1 SGHTA, CDR2 FQGTGA. The CDR3 covers 15 residues. The CDR3 region has the DNA TGTGCCAGCAGCCCAGGGACAGGGGGCGGGGAGACCCAGTACTTC. Encoded protein: CASSPGTGGGETQYF.

This chain uses TRBV19 with TRBJ1-1, with D possibly TRBD1 on 5 matching bases. V gave up 10 bases and J gave up 3 bases, with 21 bases separating them. The CDR3 is 15 residues long. Per germline, CDR1 LNHDA and CDR2 SQIVND (reference sequence). The CDR3 loop reads CATSPAGGWDTEAFF. CDR3 nucleotides: TGTGCCACCTCCCCGGCGGGGGGATGGGACACTGAAGCTTTCTTT.

The rearrangement joins TRBV7-8 to TRBJ2-3; 7 positions match TRBD1. Germline CDR1 reads SGHVS; CDR2 reads FQNEAQ. The CDR3 has 16 amino acids. The junction had 8 bases not matched to a gene; V was cut back by 5 bases and J by 0 bases. The chain's CDR3 is CASSITGTVSTDTQYF. DNA for the CDR3: TGTGCCAGCAGCATTACCGGGACAGTTAGCACAGATACGCAGTATTTT.

V is TRBV6-5 and J is TRBJ1-2, with 9 bases lining up with TRBD1. The CDR3 spans 14 residues. Germline V CDR1 and CDR2: MNHEY, SVGAGI. V was clipped by 8 bases and J by 7 bases; unmatched bases: 11. CDR3 region: CASLPGQGTTGYTF. CDR3 in DNA: TGTGCCAGCCTGCCCGGACAGGGGACAACTGGCTACACCTTC.

The V call is TRBV2, the J call TRBJ1-5; D is possibly TRBD1 (6 bases). The CDR3 contains 16 residues. V lost 7 bases to trimming and J lost 6 bases, with 22 bases between them. CDR1 is SNHLY, CDR2 FYNNEI, per germline. The CDR3 DNA reads as TGTGCCAGCACCCGAGGGACCCAGGGGTTGATTCAGCCCCAGCATTTT. This sequence encodes CASTRGTQGLIQPQHF. Based on the CDR3 plus reference TRBV2 and TRBJ1-5, the full variable domain is EPEVTQTPSHQVTQMGQEVILRCVPISNHLYFYWYRQILGQKVEFLVSFYNNEISEKSEIFDDQFSVERPDGSNFTLKIRSTKLEDSAMYFCASTRGTQGLIQPQHFGDGTRLSIL.

The chain carries TRBV7-2 and TRBJ1-1; perhaps TRBD1 as D (6 bases). Germline V lookup: CDR1 SGHTA, CDR2 FQGNSA. V lost 5 bases, J lost 4 bases, and 11 bases lay in between. This CDR3 region has 13 residues. The CDR3 DNA reads TGTGCCAGCAGCGGTAAACAGGGCACTGAAGCTTTCTTT. It translates to CASSGKQGTEAFF.

This chain connects TRBV7-8 to TRBJ1-4; TRBD1 aligns across 9 bases. Germline-derived CDR1 and CDR2 are SGHVS and FQNEAQ. The CDR3 runs 16 residues. Germline trimming cut 7 bases from V and 10 bases from J; bases unmatched to any gene: 16. Here the CDR3 reads CASTMGTGSRSGKLFF. CDR3 nucleotide sequence: TGTGCCAGCACTATGGGGACAGGGAGCCGCTCAGGAAAACTGTTTTTT.

This clone has just one count. This chain links TRBV5-6 with TRBJ1-2; tentatively, D is TRBD1 (5 bases). The CDR3 extends over 14 amino acids. Between the trimmed V and J ends, which lost 1 base and 4 bases, there was a span of 11 bases. CDR1 and CDR2 from the germline V gene are SGHDT and YYEEEE. In DNA form, the CDR3 reads TGTGCCAGCAGCTTGCAGGGCAGCAGCTATGGCTACACCTTC. Its protein product is CASSLQGSSYGYTF.

The chain carries TRBV6-1 and TRBJ2-2, with 12 bases fitting TRBD2. Germline lookup yields CDR1 MNHNS and CDR2 SASEGT. The V gene end was trimmed by 8 bases and the J gene end by 4 bases; junction bases not matched to a gene: 11. The CDR3 covers 17 residues. CDR3 sequence: CASCGGLAGLGTGELFF. The CDR3, as DNA: TGTGCCAGCTGTGGGGGACTAGCGGGTTTGGGCACCGGGGAGCTGTTTTTT.

The chain couples TRBV5-1 to TRBJ1-2; weak D call: TRBD1 (5 bases). Trimming removed 4 bases from V and 4 bases from J, with 11 bases in between. The CDR3 length is 13 residues. The V gene's germline CDR1 is SGHRS and CDR2 YFSETQ. The CDR3 here is CASSVGTGYGYTF. DNA for the CDR3: TGCGCCAGCAGCGTGGGAACAGGCTATGGCTACACCTTC.

The chain recombines TRBV3-1 (or the pseudogene TRBV3-2) with TRBJ1-4; D is ambiguous. V lost 4 bases, J lost 4 bases, and 7 bases lay in between. The CDR3 consists of 13 residues. Germline V gene data show CDR1 as LGHDT and CDR2 as YNNKEL (reference sequence). The CDR3 here is CASSRGFNEKLFF. CDR3 bases: TGTGCCAGCAGCCGCGGGTTTAATGAAAAACTGTTTTTT.

J is TRBJ1-3 and V is TRBV19; D is possibly TRBD1 (5 bases). V lost 7 bases and J lost 4, with 17 bases in between. The germline V gene encodes CDR1 LNHDA and CDR2 SQIVND (reference sequence). There are 15 residues in the CDR3. The CDR3 loop reads CASTRRAGSGNTIYF. CDR3 sequence (DNA): TGTGCCAGTACTCGCAGGGCCGGCTCAGGAAACACCATATATTTT.

This clone came up a few times. The gene calls are TRBV10-3 and TRBJ1-1; TRBD1 matches at 8 bases. CDR1 and CDR2 from the germline V gene are ENHRY and SYGVKD. The CDR3 is 15 amino acids. The trim removed 3 bases at V and 1 base at J, leaving 4 bases unmatched. CDR3 amino acids: CAISDGQGENTEAFF. The CDR3 DNA follows: TGTGCCATCAGTGATGGACAGGGCGAGAACACTGAAGCTTTCTTT.

This rearrangement joins TRBV9 to TRBJ2-5; 8 bases align to TRBD2. Germline V gives CDR1 SGDLS, CDR2 YYNGEE. The CDR3 length is 17 residues. The ends lost 0 bases at V and 2 bases at J; junction bases unmatched: 9. Here the CDR3 reads CASSVGTGGPLQETQYF. In DNA, the CDR3 is TGTGCCAGCAGCGTAGGGACGGGGGGGCCGTTGCAAGAGACCCAGTACTTC.

This rearrangement joins TRBV11-2 to TRBJ2-1, with 7 bases that match TRBD1. In germline, CDR1 is SGHAT, CDR2 FQNNGV. V shed 5 bases and J 15 bases; nucleotides not matched to a gene: 13. CDR3 length equals 13 residues. In nucleotides, the CDR3 is TGTGCCAGCAGCGACGCGAAGGGCAGGGGGTGGTTCTTC. It specifies CASSDAKGRGWFF.

V is TRBV13 and J is TRBJ1-4; D possibly corresponds to TRBD1 (5 bases). The V end was cut by 10 bases, the J end by 5 bases, with 23 bases between. The CDR3 is 16 residues long. Germline CDR1 and CDR2: PRHDT and FYEKMQ (reference sequence). Here the CDR3 reads CATNTRGDGENEKLFF. The DNA of the CDR3 is TGTGCCACAAACACCCGGGGGGACGGCGAAAATGAAAAACTGTTTTTT. Supplemented by reference TRBV13 and TRBJ1-4, the full variable domain reads AAGVIQSPRHLIKEKRETATLKCYPIPRHDTVYWYQQGPGQDPQFLISFYEKMQSDKGSIPDRFSAQQFSDYHSELNMSSLELGDSALYFCATNTRGDGENEKLFFGSGTQLSVL.

The chain uses TRBV19 and TRBJ2-5, with no clear D. CDR1 and CDR2 from the germline V gene are LNHDA and SQIVND (reference sequence). The CDR3 runs to 14 residues. The V and J ends lost 1 base and 1 base respectively, with 7 bases between them. CDR3 region: CASSIVNSQETQYF. The CDR3 DNA reads as TGTGCCAGTAGTATAGTCAACAGCCAAGAGACCCAGTACTTC.

The rearrangement links TRBV30 to TRBJ1-1; TRBD1 matches at 7 bases. After removal of 3 bases from V and 3 bases from J, the junction contained 4 bases not matched to a gene. The CDR3 consists of 13 residues. CDR1 and CDR2 (germline): GTSNPN, SVGIG (reference sequence). The CDR3 nucleotides read TGTGCCTGGAGCTTGGGACAGCACACTGAAGCTTTCTTT. Its protein is CAWSLGQHTEAFF.

Concerning this clone: The junction departs from the called germline gene at one end, perhaps through a read error. The genes are TRBV12-5 and TRBJ2-3; no reliable D call. The CDR3 covers 15 residues. Germline CDR1 LGHNT, CDR2 FRNRAP. The CDR3 nucleotides are TGTGTTAGTGGTTTGGCCGCTAGTAATTCATATACGCAGTATTTT. Translating it yields CVSGLAASNSYTQYF. The variable domain in full, completed from reference TRBV12-5 and TRBJ2-3, reads DARVTQTPRHKVTEMGQEVTMRCQPILGHNTVFWYRQTMMQGLELLAYFRNRAPLDDSGMPKDRFSAEMPDATLATLKIQPSEPRDSAVYFCVSGLAASNSYTQYFGPGTRLTVL.

The V call is TRBV29-1, the J call TRBJ2-2, with 7 bases aligning to TRBD1. The length of the CDR3 is 14 residues. Per the germline V gene, CDR1 is SQVTM and CDR2 is ANQGSEA. Losses at the gene ends were 7 bases for V and 2 bases for J; bases not matched to a gene: 7. The CDR3 protein is CSAGTDLNTGELFF. CDR3 DNA sequence: TGCAGCGCTGGGACAGACCTAAACACCGGGGAGCTGTTTTTT.